The 3 T cell receptor beta chains below all came from one sample that was sequenced in a study of cytomegalovirus exposure and HLA in healthy donors. Primers: 60 Vbeta forward and 13 Jbeta reverse. Sequencing was performed with immunoSEQ multiplex PCR; in TCRdb, only in-frame clones are kept and a portion is missing. The sample holds roughly 120,000 clones, about 10% seen once. The sample taken for sequencing was PBMCs. These receptors originate from a young man in good health and CMV-seronegative.

The rearrangement uses TRBV9 and TRBJ2-1, with 9 bases fitting TRBD1. Unmatched junction bases numbered 4, after V lost 1 base and J lost 5 bases. Per germline, CDR1 SGDLS and CDR2 YYNGEE. The CDR3 runs to 15 residues. The CDR3 DNA follows: TGTGCCAGCAGCGTACCCGGGACAGGGCACAATGAGCAGTTCTTC. This encodes CASSVPGTGHNEQFF. The full variable domain, completed using reference TRBV9 and TRBJ2-1, is DSGVTQTPKHLITATGQRVTLRCSPRSGDLSVYWYQQSLDQGLQFLIQYYNGEERAKGNILERFSAQQFPDLHSELNLSSLELGDSALYFCASSVPGTGHNEQFFGPGTRLTVL.

The V and J genes are TRBV7-9 and TRBJ1-1, with TRBD1 matching 9 bases. V was clipped by 4 bases and J by 1 base; unmatched bases: 4. The CDR3 spans 15 residues. Germline V gene lookup returns CDR1 SEHNR and CDR2 FQNEAQ (reference sequence). The CDR3 sequence: CASSYLQGANTEAFF. The CDR3 DNA sequence: TGTGCCAGCAGCTACTTACAGGGGGCGAACACTGAAGCTTTCTTT.

The table lists this clone with a count of one. This chain joins TRBV9 and TRBJ1-3; 7 bases fit TRBD1. V lost 0 bases to trimming and J lost 0 bases; unmatched junction nucleotides: 0. The CDR3 runs 15 residues. The V gene's germline CDR1 is SGDLS and CDR2 YYNGEE. CDR3 nucleotides: TGTGCCAGCAGCGTAGGGGACAGCTCTGGAAACACCATATATTTT. Amino acid sequence: CASSVGDSSGNTIYF. Drawing the rest from reference TRBV9 and TRBJ1-3, the complete variable domain is DSGVTQTPKHLITATGQRVTLRCSPRSGDLSVYWYQQSLDQGLQFLIQYYNGEERAKGNILERFSAQQFPDLHSELNLSSLELGDSALYFCASSVGDSSGNTIYFGEGSWLTVV.